This T cell receptor (beta chain) emerged from a study of blood T cell repertoires in COVID-19. About the research overall: The samples span acute and convalescent COVID-19 from the United States, Italy and Spain. T cells, B-cell-depleted T cells, or PBMCs provided the cDNA or gDNA that served as material.

The CDR3 runs to 15 residues. V was pared by 5 bases and J by 0 bases, with 11 bases between. Germline values: CDR1 KGHSH, CDR2 LQKENI. In the original analysis: Amplification from reference gene primers served as the basis for estimated nucleated cell counts. This table comes from immunoSEQ multiplex PCR, and its TCRdb copy is limited to in-frame clones, with some not included. From that table come the V and J calls and clone size; the DNA was used to work out D and trimming. The repertoire holds hundreds of thousands of clones, with roughly 87% as singletons. Sequencing was done on a sample of peripheral blood. The TCR was taken from a woman aged 45-65 years who had recovered from COVID-19. The chain has TRBV18 and TRBJ1-5; the D gene is possibly TRBD1 (6 bases). The CDR3 DNA sequence: TGTGCCAGCTCATTCGACAGGAATAGCAATCAGCCCCAGCATTTT. Its translation: CASSFDRNSNQPQHF. The whole variable domain, remainder taken from reference TRBV18 and TRBJ1-5, is NAGVMQNPRHLVRRRGQEARLRCSPMKGHSHVYWYRQLPEEGLKFMVYLQKENIIDESGMPKERFSAEFPKEGPSILRIQQVVRGDSAAYFCASSFDRNSNQPQHFGDGTRLSIL.